The clone carrying this T cell receptor (beta chain) was recorded many times. Its antigen remains unknown. Trimming pared 6 bases from V and 5 bases from J, leaving 16 bases between. This CDR3 region has 14 residues. Germline CDR1 SGHTA, CDR2 FQGNSA. Preparation of the TCRbeta library involved a method that used unique molecular identifiers. TCRdb recomputed calls from the PCR reads with MiXCR, one row per CDR3 protein. The sample lists under 300,000 distinct CDR3 sequences; about 9.9% were seen once. This sample is part of a study of T-cell reconstitution after alpha-beta-depleted transplantation in children. Notes on the study in general: About two months after transplant, alpha-beta T cells reportedly came from several hundred expanded graft clones. One year post-transplant, T-cell counts and diversity were largely derived from T cells produced anew.

The chain has TRBV7-2 and TRBJ2-5; D tentatively reads TRBD1 or TRBD2 (6 bases each). This TCR was sampled from a male patient between 2 and 15 years old who had a stem cell transplant for chronic granulomatous disease, so the T cells may come from the graft donor. The source material was peripheral blood, sampled 180 days after TCRalphabeta/CD19-depleted stem cell transplant. The CDR3 DNA reads TGTGCCAGCAGTGGGGGGCTAGTCCGGGAGACCCAGTACTTC. As protein: CASSGGLVRETQYF.